The source of this T cell receptor (beta chain) is a study of blood T cell repertoires in COVID-19. Across the study: Acute and convalescent COVID-19 samples came from the United States, Italy and Spain.

Those who participated ranged in age from roughly 18 to 89 years and resided in under 25 US areas. The V gene's germline CDR1 is DFQATT and CDR2 SNEGSKA (reference sequence). CDR3 length: 13 amino acids. V was clipped by 3 bases and J by 4 bases; unmatched bases: 5. Study processing details: Using reference gene primer amplification, nucleated cell counts were estimated. The table came from immunoSEQ multiplex PCR; TCRdb's copy has only in-frame clones and leaves some out. That table gives V, J and clone size, and the DNA gave D and trimming. The sample lists about 350,000 clones; 88% were seen once. The sequenced sample was PBMCs or T cells enriched from blood (not recorded which). The chain links TRBV20-1 to TRBJ2-7, with 8 nucleotides matching TRBD1. This TCR came from a woman in her 30s who had been exposed to COVID-19. The DNA of the CDR3 is TGCAGTGCTAGTACAGGGGGGAGGTACGAGCAGTACTTC. It yields the protein CSASTGGRYEQYF.